One sample yielded the 29 T cell receptor beta chains listed below, sequenced in a study of blood T cell repertoires in COVID-19. Profiling relied on immunoSEQ multiplex PCR, and the TCRdb table lists in-frame clones only, not all of them. The sample comprises about 160,000 clones, around 84% of which are singletons, and nearly 8% rests with the top ten. The specimen was PBMCs or T cells enriched from blood (not recorded which). Source of these receptors: a woman between 45 and 65 years old who had recovered from COVID-19.

V is TRBV6-6 and J is TRBJ1-2, with D perhaps TRBD1 (5 bases). Trimming took 4 bases from V and 6 from J, leaving 12 bases between them. This CDR3 is built from 13 residues. Germline CDR1 is MNHNY and CDR2 is SVGAGI (reference sequence). The CDR3 DNA sequence: TGTGCCAGCAGTTTATTGGACACCCATGGCTACACCTTC. The encoded protein is CASSLLDTHGYTF.

The chain's CDR3 is CASSQSQEQYF. Written as DNA, the CDR3 is TGTGCCAGCAGCCAATCTCAGGAGCAGTACTTC. This chain uses TRBV16 with TRBJ2-7; D is unclear. Trimming took 0 bases from V and 7 from J, leaving 4 bases between them. The CDR3 is made up of 11 amino acids. Germline V lookup: CDR1 KGHSY, CDR2 FQNENV.

The rearrangement uses TRBV7-3 and TRBJ1-3, with D perhaps matching TRBD1 (5 bases). The V gene lost 6 bases and the J gene lost 4 bases, with 10 bases spanning the gap. Germline assignment: CDR1 SGHTA and CDR2 FQGTGA. The CDR3 consists of 13 residues. The CDR3 sequence: CASSTGDGNTIYF. The CDR3 DNA follows: TGTGCCAGCAGTACGGGGGACGGAAACACCATATATTTT. The whole variable domain, remainder taken from reference TRBV7-3 and TRBJ1-3, is GAGVSQTPSNKVTEKGKYVELRCDPISGHTALYWYRQSLGQGPEFLIYFQGTGAADDSGLPNDRFFAVRPEGSVSTLKIQRTERGDSAVYLCASSTGDGNTIYFGEGSWLTVV.

The chain combines TRBV7-2 with TRBJ1-2, with 7 positions matching TRBD1. V was clipped by 5 bases and J by 4 bases; unmatched bases: 4. This CDR3 contains 13 residues. CDR1 and CDR2 (germline): SGHTA, FQGNSA. For the CDR3, the DNA is TGTGCCAGCAGCCCGGGACAGTCCTATGGCTACACCTTC. Translated, it gives CASSPGQSYGYTF.

The gene calls are TRBV27 and TRBJ1-6, with 7 positions matching TRBD1. Germline values: CDR1 MNHEY, CDR2 SMNVEV (reference sequence). CDR3 length: 15 residues. The V gene end was trimmed by 2 bases and the J gene end by 7 bases; junction bases not matched to a gene: 5. CDR3 protein: CASSLGTVVNSPLHF. The CDR3 nucleotides are TGTGCCAGCAGTTTAGGGACAGTTGTAAATTCACCCCTCCACTTT.

The rearrangement uses TRBV7-2 and TRBJ1-1; weak D call: TRBD1 (5 bases). Trimming took 5 bases from V and 1 from J, leaving 17 bases between them. The CDR3 loop spans 16 amino acids. Germline CDR1 is SGHTA and CDR2 is FQGNSA. This chain's CDR3 is CASSGGGDFRNTEAFF. The CDR3 region has the DNA TGTGCCAGCAGCGGGGGTGGGGACTTCAGGAACACTGAAGCTTTCTTT.

This chain connects TRBV10-3 to TRBJ1-5; no definite D call. V lost 0 bases and J 0 bases, leaving 6 bases between the germline ends. The V gene's germline CDR1 is ENHRY and CDR2 SYGVKD. The CDR3 totals 15 residues. Here the CDR3 DNA reads TGTGCCATCAGTGAGTCGGGAGGTAGCAATCAGCCCCAGCATTTT. The encoded protein is CAISESGGSNQPQHF.

This clone has only a few counts. The CDR3 sequence: CASSGGTGGVSYGYTF. The CDR3 coding sequence is TGCGCCAGCAGCGGTGGGACAGGGGGCGTTAGCTATGGCTACACCTTC. The chain uses TRBV5-1 and TRBJ1-2; 12 bases line up with TRBD1. Losses at the gene ends were 4 bases for V and 4 bases for J; bases not matched to a gene: 8. CDR1 SGHRS and CDR2 YFSETQ come from the germline V gene. There are 16 residues in the CDR3.

The V and J genes are TRBV9 and TRBJ1-1, with D uncertain. V shed 0 bases and J shed 6 bases, with 12 bases lying between them. The CDR3 runs 14 residues. CDR1 SGDLS and CDR2 YYNGEE come from the germline V gene. In nucleotides, the CDR3 is TGTGCCAGCAGCGTAGGAGGATTTAGCGCTGAAGCTTTCTTT. Translation: CASSVGGFSAEAFF.

V usage is TRBV27 and J usage is TRBJ1-5; tentative D call: TRBD1 (5 bases). Per the germline V gene, CDR1 is MNHEY and CDR2 is SMNVEV (reference sequence). The V and J ends lost 1 base and 6 bases respectively, with 10 bases between them. The CDR3 contains 14 residues. CDR3 region: CASSLWGEGQPQHF. CDR3 sequence (DNA): TGTGCCAGCAGTTTATGGGGGGAAGGTCAGCCCCAGCATTTT.

The chain recombines TRBV5-5 with TRBJ2-1, with D perhaps matching TRBD1 (5 bases). V lost 0 bases and J 4 bases, leaving 11 bases between the germline ends. The CDR3 consists of 15 residues. CDR1 and CDR2 from the germline V gene are SGHKS and YYEKEE (reference sequence). Written as DNA, the CDR3 is TGTGCCAGCAGCTTGGTATTGGCAGGGTACAATGAGCAGTTCTTC. Translating gives CASSLVLAGYNEQFF.

The J gene is TRBJ1-3, the V gene TRBV28, with a possible D match to TRBD1 (6 bases). Germline-derived CDR1 and CDR2 are MDHEN and SYDVKM. Trimming cost V 3 bases and J 2 bases, with 8 bases left between them. The CDR3 totals 14 residues. The DNA for the CDR3 is TGTGCCAGCAGTTTCCACAGGGCTGGAAACACCATATATTTT. Its translation: CASSFHRAGNTIYF.

The gene calls are TRBV6-5 and TRBJ1-2; 9 nucleotides agree with TRBD1. CDR1 and CDR2 from the germline V gene are MNHEY and SVGAGI. This CDR3 has 16 residues. The ends lost 0 bases at V and 8 bases at J; junction bases unmatched: 10. The CDR3 coding sequence is TGTGCCAGCAGTTACTCCCCCATGACAGGGGGACGCGGCTACACCTTC. Residues: CASSYSPMTGGRGYTF.

V is TRBV9 and J is TRBJ2-3; 9 bases line up with TRBD1. Germline V gene lookup returns CDR1 SGDLS and CDR2 YYNGEE. This CDR3 contains 15 residues. With V trimmed by 4 bases and J by 2 bases, 5 bases remained unmatched. In DNA form, the CDR3 reads TGTGCCAGCAGCTTAGGGGACAGGGACACAGATACGCAGTATTTT. Translating it yields CASSLGDRDTDTQYF.

The chain carries TRBV29-1 and TRBJ1-2; 8 bases fit TRBD1. The junction had 1 base not matched to a gene; V was cut back by 7 bases and J by 3 bases. Germline V lookup: CDR1 SQVTM, CDR2 ANQGSEA. There are 11 residues in the CDR3. The CDR3 bases are TGCAGCGCGACAGGGGACTATGGCTACACCTTC. Translated, it gives CSATGDYGYTF.

The chain carries TRBV2 and TRBJ1-2; D gene uncertain. The CDR3 runs 15 residues. From germline, CDR1 is SNHLY and CDR2 FYNNEI. V was shortened by 4 bases and J by 4 bases, with 16 bases between the two germline ends. The CDR3: CASSVGGDGSYGYTF. CDR3 DNA: TGTGCCAGCAGTGTCGGCGGGGATGGTAGCTATGGCTACACCTTC.

The V gene is TRBV21-1, the J gene TRBJ2-3; the table's D call of TRBD2 was not tested on the DNA. TRBV21-1 represents a pseudogene. The CDR3 covers 19 residues. The CDR3 reads CASSKGGGLTGPSTDTQYF. The CDR3 DNA reads TGTGCCAGCAGCAAAGGGGGAGGGTTGACGGGCCCTAGCACAGATACGCAGTATTTT.

The rearrangement joins TRBV6-2 or TRBV6-3 to TRBJ1-1; 8 bases are a match to TRBD1. V trimming: 2 bases; J trimming: 2 bases; junction bases outside the gene matches: 7. CDR3 length: 16 amino acids. In germline, CDR1 is MNHEY, CDR2 SVGEGT. The CDR3 loop is CASSYPTGGRNTEAFF. The CDR3 bases are TGTGCCAGCAGTTACCCCACAGGGGGACGAAACACTGAAGCTTTCTTT.

The gene calls are TRBV4-3 and TRBJ1-2; D is ambiguous. The CDR3 runs 14 residues. Per the germline V gene, CDR1 is LGHNA and CDR2 is YSLEER. The ends were cut back, 2 bases at V and 0 bases at J, with 7 bases in the middle. The CDR3 DNA sequence: TGCGCCAGCAGCCAATATTCAGCTAACTATGGCTACACCTTC. This encodes CASSQYSANYGYTF.

This clone was counted a few times. The chain joins TRBV7-3 to TRBJ2-3, with 13 bases that match TRBD2. Trimming removed 5 bases from V and 2 bases from J; junction bases left unmatched: 4. Germline assignment: CDR1 SGHTA and CDR2 FQGTGA. CDR3 length: 16 amino acids. The DNA for the CDR3 is TGTGCCAGCAGCCCAGGACTAGCGGGGGACACAGATACGCAGTATTTT. Protein: CASSPGLAGDTDTQYF.

The V call is TRBV12-3 or TRBV12-4, the J call TRBJ2-7; D remains ambiguous. The ends were cut back, 5 bases at V and 3 bases at J, with 8 bases in the middle. This CDR3 contains 12 residues. CDR3 in DNA: TGTGCCAGCAGTCCAGACTTCTACGAGCAGTACTTC. It yields the protein CASSPDFYEQYF.

This clone was found a few times. The gene calls are TRBV7-8 and TRBJ2-7; D might be TRBD2 (5 bases). Germline CDR1 is SGHVS and CDR2 is FQNEAQ. V lost 4 bases and J lost 4, with 17 bases in between. CDR3 length: 15 residues. As DNA, the CDR3 is TGTGCCAGCAGCTCCGATACTAGACACACTTACGAGCAGTACTTC. It specifies CASSSDTRHTYEQYF.

This chain links TRBV7-2 with TRBJ2-7; 7 bases line up with TRBD1. CDR3 size: 15 residues. Trimming removed 1 base from V and 4 bases from J; junction bases left unmatched: 7. CDR1 and CDR2 (germline): SGHTA, FQGNSA. The CDR3 here is CASSLETGYNYEQYF. In nucleotides, the CDR3 is TGTGCCAGCAGCTTAGAGACAGGGTACAATTACGAGCAGTACTTC.

V and J are TRBV28 and TRBJ1-6; 8 bases agree with TRBD1. V lost 6 bases and J lost 17; bases outside the gene matches: 18. The CDR3 runs to 15 residues. Germline CDR1 MDHEN, CDR2 SYDVKM. The CDR3: CASRTAGQGAARFHF. Here the CDR3 DNA reads TGTGCCAGCAGGACGGCGGGGCAGGGGGCGGCCAGGTTCCACTTT.

The count of this clone is one. The rearrangement uses TRBV7-2 and TRBJ2-3, with 8 bases that match TRBD2. This CDR3 contains 15 residues. V was pared by 5 bases and J by 1 base, with 5 bases of the junction left unmatched. Germline CDR1 is SGHTA and CDR2 is FQGNSA. DNA for the CDR3: TGTGCCAGCAGCCCAAGCGGGAGCGGCACAGATACGCAGTATTTT. Translated, it gives CASSPSGSGTDTQYF.

The genes are TRBV13 and TRBJ2-3; 8 bases are shared with TRBD2. V lost 5 bases to trimming and J lost 6 bases; unmatched junction nucleotides: 13. The germline gives CDR1 PRHDT, CDR2 FYEKMQ (reference sequence). The CDR3 is 16 residues long. DNA of the CDR3: TGTGCCAGCAGCCTCGGGACTAGGGGAGATGAGGATACGCAGTATTTT. This codes for CASSLGTRGDEDTQYF. The full variable domain, in which reference TRBV13 and TRBJ2-3 provide the parts outside the CDR3, is AAGVIQSPRHLIKEKRETATLKCYPIPRHDTVYWYQQGPGQDPQFLISFYEKMQSDKGSIPDRFSAQQFSDYHSELNMSSLELGDSALYFCASSLGTRGDEDTQYFGPGTRLTVL.

This sequence joins TRBV7-9 and TRBJ1-1; TRBD1 is a possible D gene (5 bases). Germline assignment: CDR1 SEHNR and CDR2 FQNEAQ (reference sequence). This CDR3 is 13 amino acids long. The V and J ends lost 7 bases and 6 bases respectively, with 15 bases between them. The CDR3 loop reads CASTGEDIAEAFF. Here the CDR3 DNA reads TGTGCCAGCACCGGAGAGGACATCGCTGAAGCTTTCTTT.

The chain uses TRBV4-1 and TRBJ2-2; 9 positions match TRBD2. The germline V gene has CDR1 MGHRA and CDR2 YSYEKL. This CDR3 spans 16 amino acids. With 1 base clipped from V and 4 bases from J, the junction kept 4 bases outside the gene matches. This CDR3 reads CASSQGASGVTGELFF. As DNA, the CDR3 is TGCGCCAGCAGCCAAGGGGCTAGCGGGGTCACCGGGGAGCTGTTTTTT.

CDR3 residues: CASSQEAEDEKLFF. As DNA, the CDR3 is TGTGCCAGCAGCCAAGAGGCAGAAGATGAAAAACTGTTTTTT. The rearrangement uses TRBV14 and TRBJ1-4; D call uncertain. Germline CDR1 is SGHDN and CDR2 is FVKESK. V was pared by 0 bases and J by 6 bases, with 8 bases between. This CDR3 is built from 14 residues.